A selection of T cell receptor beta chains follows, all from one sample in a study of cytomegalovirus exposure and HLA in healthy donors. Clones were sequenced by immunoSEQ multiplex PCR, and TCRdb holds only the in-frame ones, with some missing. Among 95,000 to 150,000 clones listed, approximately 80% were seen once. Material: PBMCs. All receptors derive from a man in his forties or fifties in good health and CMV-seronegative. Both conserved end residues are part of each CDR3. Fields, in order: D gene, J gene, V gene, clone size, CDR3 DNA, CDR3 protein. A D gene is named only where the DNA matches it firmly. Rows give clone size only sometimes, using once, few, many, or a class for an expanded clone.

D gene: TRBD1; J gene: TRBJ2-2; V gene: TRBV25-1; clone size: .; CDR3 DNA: TGTGCCAGCAGTGAGGACAGGAGTCCGAACACCGGGGAGCTGTTTTTT; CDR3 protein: CASSEDRSPNTGELFF
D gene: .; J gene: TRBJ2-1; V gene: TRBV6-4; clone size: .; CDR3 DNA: TGTGCCAGCAGTGAGACTCCTACATACAATGAGCAGTTCTTC; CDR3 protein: CASSETPTYNEQFF
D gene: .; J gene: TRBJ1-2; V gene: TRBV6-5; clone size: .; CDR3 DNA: TGTGCCAGCAGTTACGAATACAGTTATGGCTACACCTTC; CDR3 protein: CASSYEYSYGYTF
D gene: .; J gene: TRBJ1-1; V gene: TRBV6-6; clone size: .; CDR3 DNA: TGTGCCAGCACCCAGATAAGGGGTAGTGCTTTCTTT; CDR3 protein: CASTQIRGSAFF
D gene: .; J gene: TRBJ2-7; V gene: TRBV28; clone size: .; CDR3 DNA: TGTGCCAGCAGTTCTCCCAGGATGCTCTCCTACGAGCAGTACTTC; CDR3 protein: CASSSPRMLSYEQYF
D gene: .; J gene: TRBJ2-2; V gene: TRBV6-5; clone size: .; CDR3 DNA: TGTGCCAGCAGTTACGTCGGCAGGGTTGGGACCGGGGAGCTGTTTTTT; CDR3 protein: CASSYVGRVGTGELFF
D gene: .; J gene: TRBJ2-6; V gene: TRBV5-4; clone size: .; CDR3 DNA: TGTGCCAGCAGTCGCCAGGGTGCTGGGGCCAACGTCCTGACTTTC; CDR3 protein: CASSRQGAGANVLTF
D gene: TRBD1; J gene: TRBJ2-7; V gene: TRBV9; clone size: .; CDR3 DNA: TGTGCCAGCAGCCCAGGGACAGGGGAATACGAGCAGTACTTC; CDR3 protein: CASSPGTGEYEQYF
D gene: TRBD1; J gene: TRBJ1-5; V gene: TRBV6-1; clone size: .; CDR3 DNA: TGTGCCAGCAGTGAAGGACAGGGCTATAGCAATCAGCCCCAGCATTTT; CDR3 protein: CASSEGQGYSNQPQHF
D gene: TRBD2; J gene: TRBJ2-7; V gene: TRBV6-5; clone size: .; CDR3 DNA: TGTGCCAGCAGTTATCGGGGGGACTCATACGAGCAGTACTTC; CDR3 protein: CASSYRGDSYEQYF
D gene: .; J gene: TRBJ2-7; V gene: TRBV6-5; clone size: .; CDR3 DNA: TGTGCCAGCAGTTACGGGGAGGAGGGCTACGAGCAGTACTTC; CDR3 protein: CASSYGEEGYEQYF
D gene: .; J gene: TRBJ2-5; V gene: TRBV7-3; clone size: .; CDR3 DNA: TGTGCCAGCAGCTTAACAGGGGCGGAGACCCAGTACTTC; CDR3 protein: CASSLTGAETQYF
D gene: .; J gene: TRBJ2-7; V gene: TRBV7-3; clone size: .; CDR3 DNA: TGTGCCAGCAGCGCTATTATAGAGGTAGACGAGCAGTACTTC; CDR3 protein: CASSAIIEVDEQYF
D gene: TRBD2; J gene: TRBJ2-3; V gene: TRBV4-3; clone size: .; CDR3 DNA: TGCGCCAGCAGCCAAGGGACTAGCGGGGGCTCTAGCACAGATACGCAGTATTTT; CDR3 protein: CASSQGTSGGSSTDTQYF
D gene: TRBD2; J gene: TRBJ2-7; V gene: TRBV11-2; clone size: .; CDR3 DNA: TGTGCCAGCAGCTTCAGCGGGGGGCCGGGCGAGCAGTACTTC; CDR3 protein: CASSFSGGPGEQYF
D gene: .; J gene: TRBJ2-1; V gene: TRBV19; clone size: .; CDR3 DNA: TGTGCCAGTAGGCCGGGTAGCTCCTACAATGAGCAGTTCTTC; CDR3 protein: CASRPGSSYNEQFF
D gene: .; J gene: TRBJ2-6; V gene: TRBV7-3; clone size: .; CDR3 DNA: TGTGCCAGCAGCCCATCATCGGGTGGGGCCAACGTCCTGACTTTC; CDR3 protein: CASSPSSGGANVLTF
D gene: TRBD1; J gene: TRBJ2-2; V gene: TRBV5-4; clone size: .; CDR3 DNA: TGTGCCAGCAGCCGAAGACAGGGCCCCACCGGGGAGCTGTTTTTT; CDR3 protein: CASSRRQGPTGELFF
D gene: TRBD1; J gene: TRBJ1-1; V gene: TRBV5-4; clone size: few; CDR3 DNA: TGTGCCAGCAGCCCTTACAGGGGGAGCACTGAAGCTTTCTTT; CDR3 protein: CASSPYRGSTEAFF
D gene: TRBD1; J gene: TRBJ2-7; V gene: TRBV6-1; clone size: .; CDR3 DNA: TGTGCCATCTCTTTCGGGGACAGGGGGCCCTACGAGCAGTACTTC; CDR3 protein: CAISFGDRGPYEQYF